This T cell receptor beta chain was identified in a study of cytomegalovirus exposure and HLA in healthy donors. Whole-study findings and limits: According to an earlier analysis, most TCR beta V segments yielded productive rearrangements about 87% or about 30% of the time.

Between the trimmed V and J ends, which lost 3 bases and 5 bases, there was a span of 12 bases. CDR3 size: 14 residues. Germline V gene sequence: CDR1 SNHLY, CDR2 FYNNEI. Note on this clone: Its antigen remains unknown.

The primer mix had 60 Vbeta and 13 Jbeta primers. TCRdb's copy holds only in-frame clones and misses some; the assay was immunoSEQ multiplex PCR. The table shows over 120,000 clones, with over 75% occurring only once. Sequenced input: PBMCs. This TCR derives from a woman in her thirties in good health and CMV-seronegative. This chain connects TRBV2 to TRBJ2-3; D might be TRBD1 (6 bases). The CDR3 region has the DNA TGTGCCAGCAGTGATAGGCAGGGGATAGATACGCAGTATTTT. Its protein is CASSDRQGIDTQYF.